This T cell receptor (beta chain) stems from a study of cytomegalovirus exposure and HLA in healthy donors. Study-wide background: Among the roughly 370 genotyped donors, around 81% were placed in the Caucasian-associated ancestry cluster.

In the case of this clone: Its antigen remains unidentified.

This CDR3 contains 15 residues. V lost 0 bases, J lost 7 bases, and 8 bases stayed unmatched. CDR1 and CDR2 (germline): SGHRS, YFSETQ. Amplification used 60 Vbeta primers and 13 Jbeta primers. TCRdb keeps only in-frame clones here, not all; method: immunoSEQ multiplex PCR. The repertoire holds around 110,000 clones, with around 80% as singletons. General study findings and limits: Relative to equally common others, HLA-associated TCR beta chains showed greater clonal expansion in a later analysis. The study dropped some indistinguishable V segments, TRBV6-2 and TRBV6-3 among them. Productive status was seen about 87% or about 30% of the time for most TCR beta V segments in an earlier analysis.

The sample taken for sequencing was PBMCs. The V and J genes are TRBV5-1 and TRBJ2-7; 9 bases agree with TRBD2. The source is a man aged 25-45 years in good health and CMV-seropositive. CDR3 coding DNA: TGCGCCAGCAGCTTGGTGGGCGGGGGGGCTCGGGAGCAGTACTTC. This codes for CASSLVGGGAREQYF.